The 16 T cell receptor beta chains reported below all come from one sample, sequenced in a study of blood T cell repertoires in COVID-19. Generated by immunoSEQ multiplex PCR, the TCRdb table keeps only in-frame clones and is missing some. The top ten hold about 4.5% of the sample, which has about 440,000 clones, roughly 89% seen once. Sequenced: peripheral blood. These receptors all stem from a young woman with acute or convalescent COVID-19.

The table lists this clone with a few counts. This chain connects TRBV28 to TRBJ2-5, with TRBD2 as a possible D gene (5 bases). V was shortened by 10 bases and J by 2 bases, with 17 bases between the two germline ends. CDR1 is MDHEN, CDR2 SYDVKM, per germline. The CDR3 covers 14 residues. The CDR3 reads CATTTRTRQETQYF. CDR3 in DNA: TGTGCCACTACAACTAGGACTCGACAAGAGACCCAGTACTTC.

The chain recombines TRBV4-1 with TRBJ2-5, with 14 positions matching TRBD2. V shed 3 bases, J shed 3 bases, and the junction held 3 bases outside the gene matches. The CDR3 spans 16 residues. CDR1 is MGHRA, CDR2 YSYEKL, per germline. For the CDR3, the DNA is TGCGCCAGCAGCCACCCGGGACTAGCGGGGGAAGAGACCCAGTACTTC. Encoded protein: CASSHPGLAGEETQYF.

This chain links TRBV7-2 with TRBJ2-3, with TRBD2 matching 10 bases. V lost 5 bases and J lost 2; bases outside the gene matches: 10. From germline, CDR1 is SGHTA and CDR2 FQGNSA. CDR3 length: 17 amino acids. The CDR3 is CASSLSGGATATDTQYF. CDR3 nucleotide sequence: TGTGCCAGCAGCCTAAGCGGGGGGGCTACCGCCACAGATACGCAGTATTTT. Looking up the rest from reference TRBV7-2 and TRBJ2-3 gives the full variable domain: GAGVSQSPSNKVTEKGKDVELRCDPISGHTALYWYRQSLGQGLEFLIYFQGNSAPDKSGLPSDRFSAERTGGSVSTLTIQRTQQEDSAVYLCASSLSGGATATDTQYFGPGTRLTVL.

The chain carries TRBV21-1 and TRBJ2-3; whether TRBD2, the table's D call, matches the DNA was not checked. TRBV21-1 represents a pseudogene. The CDR3 is made up of 17 amino acids. The CDR3 loop reads CASSLSWTSGGEDTQYF. The CDR3 coding sequence is TGTGCCAGCAGCCTATCTTGGACTAGCGGGGGTGAAGATACGCAGTATTTT.

The rearrangement joins TRBV5-6 to TRBJ1-1, with no clear D. V shed 0 bases and J shed 1 base, with 13 bases lying between them. Germline values: CDR1 SGHDT, CDR2 YYEEEE. The CDR3 loop spans 16 amino acids. CDR3 region: CASSLDGRTPNTEAFF. The CDR3 DNA reads TGTGCCAGCAGCTTGGATGGGCGAACGCCGAACACTGAAGCTTTCTTT.

The sample holds a few counts of this clone. The chain uses TRBV28 and TRBJ2-7, with TRBD1 as a possible D gene (7 bases). V lost 2 bases and J lost 6, with 17 bases in between. The germline gives CDR1 MDHEN, CDR2 SYDVKM. CDR3 size: 15 residues. The CDR3 loop reads CASSLGQGGVAEQYF. CDR3 nucleotides: TGTGCCAGCAGTTTAGGTCAGGGGGGTGTAGCCGAGCAGTACTTC.

This clone showed up just a few times. The CDR3 DNA reads TGTGCCAGCAGCCCCGGGACAGTTGGAAACACCATATATTTT. As protein: CASSPGTVGNTIYF. The chain is built from TRBV7-2 and TRBJ1-3; 7 positions agree with TRBD1. The germline V gene encodes CDR1 SGHTA and CDR2 FQGNSA. CDR3 size: 14 residues. The junction had 4 bases not matched to a gene; V was cut back by 5 bases and J by 3 bases.

The chain recombines TRBV5-6 with TRBJ2-7; a possible D gene is TRBD2 (7 bases). V was clipped by 0 bases and J by 2 bases, with 18 bases between them. CDR3 length: 17 amino acids. Germline V CDR1 and CDR2: SGHDT, YYEEEE. The CDR3 sequence is CASSLGSRGAPPYEQYF. CDR3 nucleotides: TGTGCCAGCAGCTTGGGGTCCCGGGGGGCGCCCCCCTACGAGCAGTACTTC.

This clone has only one observation. The chain joins TRBV9 to TRBJ1-5; tentatively, D is TRBD1 (5 bases). The V gene's germline CDR1 is SGDLS and CDR2 YYNGEE. V lost 3 bases to trimming and J lost 3 bases, with 10 bases between them. The CDR3 is 14 residues long. The CDR3 loop reads CASSAGDYNQPQHF. The CDR3 region has the DNA TGTGCCAGCAGCGCGGGGGATTACAATCAGCCCCAGCATTTT.

The chain links TRBV7-3 to TRBJ2-6; 9 bases line up with TRBD1. CDR1 and CDR2 (germline): SGHTA, FQGTGA. The CDR3 totals 19 residues. The J segment lost 0 bases and the V segment lost 5 bases, leaving 11 bases of the junction unmatched. The CDR3 here is CASSPTGTGPSSGANVLTF. The CDR3 coding sequence is TGTGCCAGCAGCCCAACCGGGACAGGGCCCTCCTCTGGGGCCAACGTCCTGACTTTC.

This chain connects TRBV5-4 to TRBJ2-5; 15 positions match TRBD2. The length of the CDR3 is 14 residues. J gave up 9 bases and V 0 bases, and 0 bases lay outside the gene matches. The germline CDR1 and CDR2 sequences are SGHNT and YYREEE (reference sequence). The CDR3 protein is CASSLGTSGGAQYF. DNA for the CDR3: TGTGCCAGCAGCTTGGGGACTAGCGGGGGGGCCCAGTACTTC.

The V and J genes are TRBV24-1 and TRBJ1-5; unclear D gene. V lost 9 bases to trimming and J lost 2 bases, with 16 bases between them. The CDR3 is 15 residues long. The germline V gene encodes CDR1 KGHDR and CDR2 SFDVKD. CDR3 sequence reads: CATSDGAGGNQPQHF. CDR3 DNA: TGTGCCACCTCGGACGGAGCCGGGGGCAATCAGCCCCAGCATTTT.

This sequence joins TRBV5-4 and TRBJ2-7; 10 bases match TRBD2. Germline V gene sequence: CDR1 SGHNT, CDR2 YYREEE (reference sequence). This CDR3 has 14 residues. J gave up 3 bases and V 4 bases, and 4 bases lay outside the gene matches. The CDR3 coding sequence is TGTGCCAGCAGCCTGAGCGGGGGGGTCTACGAGCAGTACTTC. This encodes CASSLSGGVYEQYF.

The rearrangement uses TRBV2 and TRBJ2-3; 7 nucleotides match TRBD1. Germline V gene lookup returns CDR1 SNHLY and CDR2 FYNNEI. The V gene end was trimmed by 8 bases and the J gene end by 2 bases; junction bases not matched to a gene: 4. The CDR3 covers 13 residues. As DNA, the CDR3 is TGTGCCAGCGGGACAGACTTCACAGATACGCAGTATTTT. Its translation: CASGTDFTDTQYF.

The chain joins TRBV30 to TRBJ1-5; 8 nucleotides agree with TRBD1. CDR1 and CDR2 (germline): GTSNPN, SVGIG (reference sequence). Trimming removed 0 bases from V and 3 bases from J; junction bases left unmatched: 13. The CDR3 totals 18 residues. The CDR3 DNA is TGTGCCTGGAGTGTGCGGACAGGGTCTCTTGCAAACAATCAGCCCCAGCATTTT. The encoded protein is CAWSVRTGSLANNQPQHF.

This clone has just one count. This sequence joins TRBV4-1 and TRBJ2-3, with 10 bases that match TRBD2. After removal of 4 bases from V and 2 bases from J, the junction contained 6 bases not matched to a gene. Germline V CDR1 and CDR2: MGHRA, YSYEKL. The CDR3 totals 16 residues. Written as DNA, the CDR3 is TGCGCCAGCAGCCTTCGACTAGCGGGTCCCACAGATACGCAGTATTTT. Residues: CASSLRLAGPTDTQYF.